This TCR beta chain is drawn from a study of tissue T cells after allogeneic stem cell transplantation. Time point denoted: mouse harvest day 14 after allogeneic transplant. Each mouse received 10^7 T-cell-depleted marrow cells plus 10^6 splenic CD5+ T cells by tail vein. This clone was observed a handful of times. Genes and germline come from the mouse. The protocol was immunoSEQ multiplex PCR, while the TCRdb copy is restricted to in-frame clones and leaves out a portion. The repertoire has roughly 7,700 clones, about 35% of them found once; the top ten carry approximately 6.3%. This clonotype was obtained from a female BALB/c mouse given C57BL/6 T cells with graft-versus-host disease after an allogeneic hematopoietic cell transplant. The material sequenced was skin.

The part of the CDR3 DNA that was read is TGTGCCTGGAGTCGAGACTGGGGGTATGAACAGTAC. This sequence encodes CAWSRDWGYEQY. The CDR3 reads in full as CAWSRDWGYEQYF. The V gene is TRBV31, the J gene TRBJ2-7; 9 bases line up with TRBD2. The sequenced fragment ends 1 residue before the CDR3 boundary, so the rest is inferred from the germline J gene. Losses at the gene ends were 1 base for V and 4 bases for J; bases not matched to a gene: 2. Germline CDR1 GKSSPN, CDR2 SITVG. The CDR3 sequence is 13 residues long.